This T cell receptor beta chain emerged from a study of Ad26.COV2.S vaccination and SARS-CoV-2 variants (dated by TCRdb to about 2021). For the wider study: Donors in the vaccine arm were drawn from COV1001, a phase I-IIa trial of Ad26.COV2.S in healthy adults that was multicentre, randomized, double-blind and placebo-controlled. Ad26.COV2.S was given intramuscularly at 5x10^10 or 1x10^11 viral particles, as a single shot or as two shots 56 days apart. The specificity and breadth of SARS-CoV-2-reactive T cell receptors after Ad26.COV2.S vaccination were assessed by TCRbeta repertoire sequencing. The TCR-sequenced set comprised approximately 32 samples: some 19 Ad26.COV2.S vaccine recipients, 5 placebo recipients and 8 SARS-CoV-2 convalescent individuals. Trial participants were randomized into five groups of five, in which low-dose or high-dose Ad26.COV2.S was given once or twice, or placebo was given on both occasions. Investigators remained blinded to trial group allocation during experiments and outcome assessment.

With respect to this clone: Its antigen specificity is not known. No base qualities exist here, and no much larger clone lies one base off it.

The immunoSEQ Assay was used to sequence TCRbeta CDR3 regions. After extraction, genomic DNA underwent amplification by bias-controlled multiplex PCR, followed by high-throughput sequencing. As for how the authors treated the data: To quantify the absolute abundance of every unique TCRbeta CDR3 region, sequences were collapsed and filtered. T cell fraction was estimated by normalization of TCRbeta template counts to usable DNA, with usable DNA being measured through amplification of reference genes present in all nucleated cells. Repertoire TCRs were annotated as SARS-CoV-2-specific by exact matching of V gene, CDR3 amino acid sequence and J gene to a known reactive TCR set. The reference SARS-CoV-2 TCR set was derived from MIRA and filtered for enrichment in COVID-19-positive ImmuneCODE repertoires, a step that removed public or cross-reactive TCRs. Based on the MIRA antigens, annotated TCRs were further analysed at the level of specific ORF or position within ORF. Breadth was defined as the number of annotated unique rearrangements divided by the total number of unique productive rearrangements, and depth was defined as the summed frequency of the annotated unique rearrangements. TCR breadth was compared between groups using two-sided Wilcoxon rank-sum tests. Entries here come from immuneACCESS through TCRdb and include only in-frame sequences with V and J called. Some clones fail to appear in such tables; in the studies checked, an unresolved V gene covers under half of the shortfall, and the cause of the remainder is unknown. V, J and clone size were drawn from that table, and D and trimming were deduced from the DNA. The sample profile shows about 440,000 clones; roughly 87% of them were found once. The ten largest clones represent less than 5.5% of the sample.

The treatment or condition label, read with the paper, signifies: over 15 received Ad26.COV2.S at low or high dose, single or two shots; 5 received placebo; per-sample allocation not given. Repertoires of vaccine and placebo recipients were sequenced from samples taken on day 63 after the first injection. In Cohort 1b, about 25 adults aged 18-55 years were enrolled at a single site in Boston, USA, between 29 July and 7 August 2020. Ad26.COV2.S was a replication-incompetent adenovirus type 26 vector that expressed a prefusion-stabilized SARS-CoV-2 spike protein derived from the original Wuhan strain. General findings and caveats noted by the study authors: The study lacked the statistical power to compare responses across vaccine doses or regimens. The authors noted that total T cell responses may have been underestimated by the TCR breadth and depth analyses. Substantial breadth of spike-specific CD8+ and CD4+ T cell responses was reported after vaccination. Spike-specific TCR breadth was higher in Ad26.COV2.S recipients than in placebo recipients (P = 0.0014). Vaccine and placebo recipients had comparable non-spike TCR breadth, which fits with the vaccine containing only spike.

CDR1 and CDR2, per the germline V gene, are KGHSH and LQKENI. The CDR3 runs 18 amino acids, cysteine and phenylalanine included. Only CDR3 DNA is held: 54 bases, read in frame from base 1. At the junction V is shortened by 2 bases and J by 1 base; bases outside the gene matches: 11. The source material was peripheral blood, sampled in a trial of Ad26.COV2.S vaccine versus placebo. Rearrangement joined TRBV18 to TRBJ1-3, with TRBD1 identical over 7 junction bases. The origin of this receptor is a person between 18 and 59 years old who received the Ad26.COV2.S COVID-19 vaccine or a placebo. In nucleotide form, the sequence is TGTGCCAGCTCACCATATAGCCCCCTGACAGGGTCTGGAAACACCATATATTTT. Protein translation: CASSPYSPLTGSGNTIYF.